The TCR beta chain under discussion was sequenced for a study of shared clonotypes between healthy human individuals (dated by TCRdb to 2020 to 2022). A note on the overall study: The cohort included a few men and two women between 18 and 49 years of age. For each donor, three plates each were used for CD4 naive and CD4 memory, two plates were used for CD8 naive, and one plate was used for CD8 memory. To estimate repertoire size and how much clonotype sharing occurs between individuals, the study deeply sequenced the blood TCR repertoires of roughly 5 healthy adults. To increase sequencing depth and limit assay-specific biases, TCR repertoire library preparation and sequencing were carried out by different laboratories using diverse techniques. Per donor, leukapheresis produced somewhere between about 0.8 and 9 billion PBMCs.

CD8 naive samples consisted of CD45RO-negative cells that were positively selected for CCR7, yielding a CD45RA+CCR7+ population without TemRA cells. The donors were healthy, HIV-negative adults who had no recently reported acute infections or vaccinations. Every donor was a Caucasian adult residing in Nashville, Tennessee, USA. Blood was collected by leukapheresis, and PBMCs were isolated by Ficoll-Histopaque density gradient centrifugation and then cryopreserved in liquid nitrogen vapor phase. Analytical flow cytometry was used to check the purity and quantity of each magnetically sorted T cell population. Each sorted fraction had its genomic DNA isolated and then quantified by UV absorbance on a Nanodrop 2000c. Overall study results and their limits: Estimated clonotype richness was generally larger for naive than for memory subsets. Even with the large sequencing depth, rarefaction of the sorted-subset datasets indicated that sequencing was incomplete. Pairwise subsampling indicated that sequencing depth was expected to affect the degree of clonotype sharing among donors. Clonotypes shared by all four sorted-subset donors showed higher generation probabilities than non-shared clonotypes. Sampling was restricted to blood, and TCR repertoires in tissues likely differ from the TCR repertoires found in blood. When a few donors were compared, the shared fraction of clonotypes was about 5.4% for naive CD4, about 4% for naive CD8, roughly 2.5% for memory CD4, and approximately 0.4% for memory CD8. The small number of donors limited the genetic and exposure-history diversity represented.

Comment on this clone: The antigen it binds to is not known. No per-base quality is available; no much larger clone lies one base away.

Using the deep immunoSEQ assay, TCR CDR3 regions were amplified from genomic DNA by multiplex PCR. Extracted genomic DNA from each cell subset was distributed evenly across all wells of several immunoSEQ 96-well plates, and each plate was treated as a replicate. For sorted subsets, about 200 ng genomic DNA, equal to some 28,000 T cell genomes, was loaded into each replicate PCR. Purified libraries were measured with a Qubit 3.0 fluorometer, size-checked on a Bioanalyzer 2100, and measured again with the KAPA Library Quantification kit. Every immunoSEQ 96-well plate was sequenced on a separate single-read 150-cycle Illumina NextSeq 550 flow cell. For the original study's pipeline: Because the immunoSEQ output included only junctional sequences and no quality scores, the filtering could not be the same as the filtering used for full-length reads. Sequences were annotated with PyIR, a Python wrapper for IgBLAST v1.9, and V/J genes and CDR3 were assigned using IMGT germline references. Reads were removed for weak V/J assignments (E-value above 1e-6), missing CDR3, stop codons, out-of-frame junctions, or ambiguous translated residues. A V3J clonotype was defined by an identical inferred V gene, J gene, and CDR3 amino acid sequence. Percentage overlap between repertoires was calculated by dividing the number of shared unique clonotypes by the size of the smaller repertoire. Richness of each repertoire was evaluated using RTK rarefaction, the Chao1 estimator, and Recon v2.1 estimates of unobserved clonotypes. OLGA was used to compute generation probabilities for all TCRbeta clonotypes that the gDNA method yielded from a handful of donors. TCRdb re-hosts the immuneACCESS table, in-frame sequences only. Its copies lack some clones; in the studies checked, an unresolved V gene accounts for under half of them, and the cause for the rest is not known. V and J calls and clone size are copied from that table; D and trimming were computed from the DNA. This sample lists 2 million or so clones; about 95% were detected once. Of the sample, more than 0.95% falls within the top ten clones.

The clonotype was recovered from a man between 18 and 29 years old in good health. Sequencing was performed on naive CD8+ T cells sorted from blood. Sample cell subset or site, as interpreted from the label and publication: CD45RA+CCR7+.

The CDR3 here reads CASSLGVAQPQHF. The sequenced DNA is TGTGCCAGCAGTTTAGGGGTGGCTCAGCCCCAGCATTTT. Here the chain combines TRBV27 and TRBJ1-5; the D gene cannot be resolved reliably. Including cysteine and phenylalanine, the CDR3 has 13 amino acids. Only the CDR3 portion is preserved as DNA: 39 bases, with reading frame beginning at the first base. The germline ends are 8 bases apart after V is trimmed by 2 bases and J by 6 bases. The CDR1 and CDR2 encoded by the germline V gene (reference sequence) are MNHEY and SMNVEV.